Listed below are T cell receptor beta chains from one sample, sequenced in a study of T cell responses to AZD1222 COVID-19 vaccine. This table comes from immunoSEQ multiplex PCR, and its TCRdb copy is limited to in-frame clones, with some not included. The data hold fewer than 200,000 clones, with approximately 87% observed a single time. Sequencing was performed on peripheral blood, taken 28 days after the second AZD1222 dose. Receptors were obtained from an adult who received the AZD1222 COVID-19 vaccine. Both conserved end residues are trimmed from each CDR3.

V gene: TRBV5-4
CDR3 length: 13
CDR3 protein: ASSPPGIRQETQY

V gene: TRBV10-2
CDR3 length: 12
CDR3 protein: ASSESTGYYGYT

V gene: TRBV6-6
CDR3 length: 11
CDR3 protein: ASSGGLDQPQH

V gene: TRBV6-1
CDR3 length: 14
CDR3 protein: ASRERGGSLNTEAF

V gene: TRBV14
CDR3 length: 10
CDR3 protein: ASSQPLGRQY

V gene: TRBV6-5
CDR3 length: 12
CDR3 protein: ASRRSSPLYEQY

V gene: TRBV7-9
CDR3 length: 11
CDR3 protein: ASSYRRGSPLH

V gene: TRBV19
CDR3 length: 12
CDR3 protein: ASSIAGDTGELF

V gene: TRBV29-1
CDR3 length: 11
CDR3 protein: SVEDDSHYGYT

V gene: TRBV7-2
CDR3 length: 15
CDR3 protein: ASSSGLGRGSYNEQF

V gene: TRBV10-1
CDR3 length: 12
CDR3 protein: ASSEDRARTPLH

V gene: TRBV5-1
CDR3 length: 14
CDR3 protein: ASSPLGLAVNNEQF

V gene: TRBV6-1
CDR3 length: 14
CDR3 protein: ASSEAVRQGNNEQF

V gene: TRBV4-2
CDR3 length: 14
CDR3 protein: ASSQDSSGGSNEQF

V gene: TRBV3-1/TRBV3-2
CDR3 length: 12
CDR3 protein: ASSQARQDTEAF

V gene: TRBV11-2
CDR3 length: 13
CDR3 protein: ASSLGQGFTYEQY

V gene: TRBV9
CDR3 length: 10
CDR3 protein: ASSEHADTQY

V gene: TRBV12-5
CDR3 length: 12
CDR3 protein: ASGHRATYNEQF

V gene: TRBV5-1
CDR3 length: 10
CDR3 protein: ASSYDSYGYT

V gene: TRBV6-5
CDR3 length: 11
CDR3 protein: ASSPAGVQPQH

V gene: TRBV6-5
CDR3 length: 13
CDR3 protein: ASRGQGMGNQPQH

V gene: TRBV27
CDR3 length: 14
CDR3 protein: ASSLDPRGRIYEQY

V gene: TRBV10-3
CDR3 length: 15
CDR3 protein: AISHGDRGRGANVLT

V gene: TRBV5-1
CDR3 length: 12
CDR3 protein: ASSLDSPNYGYT

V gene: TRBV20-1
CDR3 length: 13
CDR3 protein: SASRYLGNKETQY